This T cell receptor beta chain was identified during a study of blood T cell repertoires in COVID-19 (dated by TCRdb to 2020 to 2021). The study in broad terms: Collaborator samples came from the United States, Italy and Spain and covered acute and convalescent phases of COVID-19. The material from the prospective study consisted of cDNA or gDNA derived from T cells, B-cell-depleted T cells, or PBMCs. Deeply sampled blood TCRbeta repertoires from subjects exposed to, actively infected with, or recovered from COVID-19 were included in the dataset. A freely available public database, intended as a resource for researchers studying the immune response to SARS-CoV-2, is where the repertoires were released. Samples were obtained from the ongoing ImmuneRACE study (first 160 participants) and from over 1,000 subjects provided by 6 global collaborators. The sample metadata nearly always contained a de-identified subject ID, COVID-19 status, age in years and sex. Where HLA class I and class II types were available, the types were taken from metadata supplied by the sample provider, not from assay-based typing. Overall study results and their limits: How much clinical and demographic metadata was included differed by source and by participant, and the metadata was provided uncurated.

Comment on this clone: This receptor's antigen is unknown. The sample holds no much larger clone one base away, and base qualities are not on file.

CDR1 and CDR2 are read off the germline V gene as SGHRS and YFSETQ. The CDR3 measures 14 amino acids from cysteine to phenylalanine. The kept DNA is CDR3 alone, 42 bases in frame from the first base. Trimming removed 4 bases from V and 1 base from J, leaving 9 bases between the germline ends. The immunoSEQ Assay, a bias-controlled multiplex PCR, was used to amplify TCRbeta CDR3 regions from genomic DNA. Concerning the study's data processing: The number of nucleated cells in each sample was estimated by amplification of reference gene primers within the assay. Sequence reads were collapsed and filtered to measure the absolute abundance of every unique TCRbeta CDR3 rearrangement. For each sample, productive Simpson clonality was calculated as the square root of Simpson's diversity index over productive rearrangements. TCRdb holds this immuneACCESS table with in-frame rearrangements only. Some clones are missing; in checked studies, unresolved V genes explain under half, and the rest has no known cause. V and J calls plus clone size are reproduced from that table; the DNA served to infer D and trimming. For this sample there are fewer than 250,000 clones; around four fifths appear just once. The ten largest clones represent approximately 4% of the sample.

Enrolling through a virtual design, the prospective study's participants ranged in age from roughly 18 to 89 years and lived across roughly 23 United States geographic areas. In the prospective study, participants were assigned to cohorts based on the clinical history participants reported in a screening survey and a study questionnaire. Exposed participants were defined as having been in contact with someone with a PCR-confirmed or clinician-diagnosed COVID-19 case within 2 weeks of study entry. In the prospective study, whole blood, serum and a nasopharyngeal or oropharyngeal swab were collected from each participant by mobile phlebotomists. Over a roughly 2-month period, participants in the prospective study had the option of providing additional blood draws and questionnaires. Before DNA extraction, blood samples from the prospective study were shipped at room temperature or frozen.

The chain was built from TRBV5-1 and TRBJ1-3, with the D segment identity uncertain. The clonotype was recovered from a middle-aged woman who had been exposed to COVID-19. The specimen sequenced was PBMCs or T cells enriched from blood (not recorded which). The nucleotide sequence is TGCGCCAGCAGCCCCGAGGGTTCTGGAAACACCATATATTTT. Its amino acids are CASSPEGSGNTIYF.